A selection of T cell receptor beta chains follows, all from one sample in a study of T cells after yellow fever vaccination. TCRdb re-analysed the 5' RACE reads in MiXCR, keeping a single row per CDR3 protein. The sample comprises 200,000 to 250,000 distinct CDR3 sequences, under 3.5% of which are singletons, and approximately 3.5% rests with the top ten. This specimen consisted of CD4+ T cells sorted from PBMCs, obtained 10 days after the yellow fever booster vaccination. These receptors all stem from a man aged 18 to 29 who received the YFV17D yellow fever vaccine. The conserved cysteine and the conserved F or W are not part of the CDR3 here. The order of the fields is J gene, CDR3 length, V gene, CDR3 protein.

J gene: TRBJ2-1
CDR3 length: 17
V gene: TRBV7-2
CDR3 protein: ASSFTSGGAPQRNNEQF

J gene: TRBJ1-2
CDR3 length: 11
V gene: TRBV7-2
CDR3 protein: ASSWTGNYGYT

J gene: TRBJ2-3
CDR3 length: 11
V gene: TRBV15
CDR3 protein: ATSRKGTDTQY

J gene: TRBJ2-3
CDR3 length: 14
V gene: TRBV9
CDR3 protein: ASSVGASGYTDTQY

J gene: TRBJ2-3
CDR3 length: 13
V gene: TRBV7-9
CDR3 protein: ASSLGGQPTDTQY

J gene: TRBJ2-3
CDR3 length: 12
V gene: TRBV5-4
CDR3 protein: ASSLAFRTDTQY

J gene: TRBJ2-2
CDR3 length: 13
V gene: TRBV5-1
CDR3 protein: ASSSRTANTGELF

J gene: TRBJ2-5
CDR3 length: 10
V gene: TRBV7-2
CDR3 protein: ASSRPLETQY

J gene: TRBJ2-5
CDR3 length: 12
V gene: TRBV5-1
CDR3 protein: ASSLDLPQETQY

J gene: TRBJ2-1
CDR3 length: 14
V gene: TRBV7-2
CDR3 protein: ASRFSGTWTHNEQF

J gene: TRBJ2-7
CDR3 length: 12
V gene: TRBV12-3/TRBV12-4
CDR3 protein: ASSLVRVRGEQY

J gene: TRBJ2-5
CDR3 length: 11
V gene: TRBV11-3
CDR3 protein: ASSLVRQETQY

J gene: TRBJ2-1
CDR3 length: 13
V gene: TRBV7-3
CDR3 protein: ASSARDRGADEQF

J gene: TRBJ2-3
CDR3 length: 14
V gene: TRBV9
CDR3 protein: ASSVEASPGTDTQY

J gene: TRBJ2-1
CDR3 length: 10
V gene: TRBV14
CDR3 protein: ASSPQYNEQF

J gene: TRBJ2-2
CDR3 length: 11
V gene: TRBV7-8
CDR3 protein: ASSSRQAGELF

J gene: TRBJ2-2
CDR3 length: 13
V gene: TRBV5-1
CDR3 protein: ASRSLATNTGELF

J gene: TRBJ2-7
CDR3 length: 14
V gene: TRBV5-4
CDR3 protein: ASSWARTGGHYEQY

J gene: TRBJ1-1
CDR3 length: 11
V gene: TRBV6-2/TRBV6-3
CDR3 protein: ASSYGDYPEAF

J gene: TRBJ2-6
CDR3 length: 17
V gene: TRBV7-9
CDR3 protein: ASSFWASRGRIGANVLT

J gene: TRBJ2-3
CDR3 length: 12
V gene: TRBV5-1
CDR3 protein: ASSLDPGADTQY